A selection of T cell receptor beta chains follows, all from one sample in a study of cytomegalovirus exposure and HLA in healthy donors. TCRdb keeps only in-frame clones here, not all; method: immunoSEQ multiplex PCR. The sample has 140,000 to 150,000 clones, about 74% seen once. Material: PBMCs. These receptors all come from a middle-aged woman in good health and CMV-seronegative. CDR3s include the opening cysteine and the closing phenylalanine or tryptophan. Each record gives: D gene, V gene, J gene, clone size, CDR3 length, CDR3 DNA, CDR3 protein. A D gene is named only where the DNA matches it firmly. Some rows mark clone size as missing; the rest say once, few, many or name a class of expanded clone.

>TRBD1|TRBV30|TRBJ1-1|.|16
TGTGCCTGGAGTGTGAAACAGGGGGGGGGTAACACTGAAGCTTTCTTT
CAWSVKQGGGNTEAFF
>.|TRBV27|TRBJ2-2|.|16
TGTGCCAGCAGTTTAGAGGCGGGCCTCAACACCGGGGAGCTGTTTTTT
CASSLEAGLNTGELFF
>TRBD2|TRBV4-1|TRBJ2-5|once|17
TGCGCCAGCAGCCAAGAACGACTAGCGGACCTCCAAGAGACCCAGTACTTC
CASSQERLADLQETQYF
>TRBD2|TRBV19|TRBJ2-4|few|17
TGTGCCAGTAGTATCCCTAGCGGGAGGATGGCCAAAAACATTCAGTACTTC
CASSIPSGRMAKNIQYF
>TRBD1|TRBV7-9|TRBJ2-7|.|16
TGTGCCAGCAGCCCCGGTGGGCCAGGGGGCGTCTACGAGCAGTACTTC
CASSPGGPGGVYEQYF
>.|TRBV2|TRBJ1-1|.|14
TGTGCCAGCAGTCCGATTTACAGGAACACTGAAGCTTTCTTT
CASSPIYRNTEAFF
>.|TRBV27|TRBJ1-5|.|14
TGTGCCAGCAGTAATAGGGGGTACAATCAGCCCCAGCATTTT
CASSNRGYNQPQHF
>TRBD2|TRBV7-8|TRBJ2-3|.|16
TGTGCCAGCAGCATCGGGACTAGCAGGAGCACAGATACGCAGTATTTT
CASSIGTSRSTDTQYF
>TRBD1|TRBV2|TRBJ2-7|.|15
TGTGCCAGCACTGTGGACAGGGGTGGCTCCTACGAGCAGTACTTC
CASTVDRGGSYEQYF
>.|TRBV5-1|TRBJ1-2|.|14
TGCGCCAGCAGCTTGGGGGATAGCGACTATGGCTACACCTTC
CASSLGDSDYGYTF
>TRBD1|TRBV5-4|TRBJ1-1|.|15
TGTGCCAGCAGCTTGGTACAGGGGATTAACACTGAAGCTTTCTTT
CASSLVQGINTEAFF
>TRBD2|TRBV18|TRBJ2-1|.|16
TGTGCCAGCTCACCACCCGGGGGGGGCGGCTACAATGAGCAGTTCTTC
CASSPPGGGGYNEQFF
>TRBD1|TRBV5-4|TRBJ2-5|.|15
TGTGCCAGCAGTCCCGACAGGGGGTTACAAGAGACCCAGTACTTC
CASSPDRGLQETQYF
>.|TRBV28|TRBJ1-2|.|15
TGTGCCAGCAGTTTTTACCCCCGCGGGGACTATGGCTACACCTTC
CASSFYPRGDYGYTF
>TRBD1|TRBV10-3|TRBJ1-3|.|15
TGTGCCATCAGTGAGCCGGACAGGGCTGGAAACACCATATATTTT
CAISEPDRAGNTIYF
>TRBD1|TRBV7-8|TRBJ2-7|.|14
TGTGCCAGCAGCTCAATGGGACAGGCAGGCGAGCAGTACTTC
CASSSMGQAGEQYF
>TRBD2|TRBV6-6|TRBJ2-3|.|15
TGTGCCAGCTGCCTTAGCGGGAGGCTAACAGATACGCAGTATTTT
CASCLSGRLTDTQYF
>.|TRBV5-4|TRBJ2-7|.|15
TGTGCCAGCAGCGGGGGCACGGGACGGACCTACGAGCAGTACTTC
CASSGGTGRTYEQYF
>TRBD1|TRBV14|TRBJ2-7|.|18
TGTGCCAGCAGCCAGGATACGTTAAACCGGGACAGACCCTACGAGCAGTACTTC
CASSQDTLNRDRPYEQYF
>.|TRBV18|TRBJ1-1|once|15
TGTGCCAGCTCACCGGTCCGACAGGTGAACACTGAAGCTTTCTTT
CASSPVRQVNTEAFF
>TRBD1|TRBV27|TRBJ1-2|.|16
TGTGCCAGCAGGACCTTGACAGGGAGTTCTAAATATGGCTACACCTTC
CASRTLTGSSKYGYTF
>TRBD2|TRBV4-1|TRBJ2-3|.|16
TGCGCCAGCAGGGGGATCCGGGGGGGCCTCACAGATACGCAGTATTTT
CASRGIRGGLTDTQYF
>.|TRBV2|TRBJ1-5|.|15
TGTGCCAGCAGGAGACAGCCGTATAGCAATCAGCCCCAGCATTTT
CASRRQPYSNQPQHF
>.|TRBV11-3|TRBJ2-1|.|13
TGTGCCAGCAGCTTAGAGCGGCAGAATGAGCAGTTCTTC
CASSLERQNEQFF
>TRBD1|TRBV6-1|TRBJ2-3|.|15
TGTGCCAGCAGTGAACCGGGACAGGGGGCAGATACGCAGTATTTT
CASSEPGQGADTQYF
>TRBD1|TRBV2|TRBJ2-7|.|14
TGTGCCAGCAGTCTGGACAGGAGCTCCTACGAGCAGTACTTC
CASSLDRSSYEQYF
>TRBD2|TRBV6-5|TRBJ2-7|.|15
TGTGCCAGCAGTCCTAGCGGTTCGGTCACGGGGGAGCAGTACTTC
CASSPSGSVTGEQYF
>TRBD2|TRBV18|TRBJ2-5|.|19
TGTGCCAGCTCACCACCCATAGGACTAGCGGAAAAAAACCAAGAGACCCAGTACTTC
CASSPPIGLAEKNQETQYF
>.|TRBV28|TRBJ1-3|.|18
TGTGCCAGCAGTTTCGGGGTTGCTTTAAGTCCCAGGGGAAACACCATATATTTT
CASSFGVALSPRGNTIYF
>.|TRBV27|TRBJ1-1|.|14
TGTGCCAGCAATCCATGGGGCAGGGACACTGAAGCTTTCTTT
CASNPWGRDTEAFF
>TRBD1|TRBV9|TRBJ1-2|.|12
TGTGCCAGCGGACAGGGGTATTATGGCTACACCTTC
CASGQGYYGYTF
>.|TRBV5-6|TRBJ2-7|once|16
TGTGCCAGCAGCTTAATAGGCCGGGGGTACTCCTACGAGCAGTACTTC
CASSLIGRGYSYEQYF
>.|TRBV28|TRBJ1-1|.|12
TGTGCCAGCAGTTTATCCCGGGGGGAAGCTTTCTTT
CASSLSRGEAFF
>TRBD1|TRBV4-2|TRBJ1-5|.|16
TGTGCCAGCAGCCAAGATGCGACAGGGGGCAATCAGCCCCAGCATTTT
CASSQDATGGNQPQHF
>.|TRBV28|TRBJ1-2|.|14
TGTGCCAGCAGCTCCCCCTCCGGGACTAGGGGCTACACCTTC
CASSSPSGTRGYTF
>.|TRBV15|TRBJ1-5|.|16
TGTGCCACCAGCAGAGATTCCACTATCGAGGGACAGCCCCAGCATTTT
CATSRDSTIEGQPQHF
>.|TRBV11-3|TRBJ2-1|.|13
TGTGCCAGCAGCCCAGACAACTACAATGAGCAGTTCTTC
CASSPDNYNEQFF
>TRBD1|TRBV19|TRBJ1-5|.|18
TGTGCCAGTAGTATTTCCTCTCGGCAGGGGGCGCGAAATCAGCCCCAGCATTTT
CASSISSRQGARNQPQHF
>.|TRBV14|TRBJ2-1|once|14
TGTGCCAGCTTACGGGATAGCTCCTACAATGAGCAGTTCTTC
CASLRDSSYNEQFF
>.|TRBV5-4|TRBJ1-1|.|12
TGTGCCAGCGGGGCTTTCACTGGTGAAGCTTTCTTT
CASGAFTGEAFF
>TRBD1|TRBV29-1|TRBJ1-2|.|13
TGCAGCGTCCGACAGGGGTTGAACTATGGCTACACCTTC
CSVRQGLNYGYTF
>.|TRBV28|TRBJ2-7|.|16
TGTGCCAGCAGCTCACCGCAGACAAAGAGCTCCTACGAGCAGTACTTC
CASSSPQTKSSYEQYF
>TRBD1|TRBV28|TRBJ1-5|.|14
TGTGCCAGCAGGTACAGGGGTACTAATCAGCCCCAGCATTTT
CASRYRGTNQPQHF
>TRBD1|TRBV5-1|TRBJ2-3|.|14
TGCGCCAGCAGCTGGACAGGGAGCACAGATACGCAGTATTTT
CASSWTGSTDTQYF
>.|TRBV5-6|TRBJ1-5|.|14
TGTGCCAGCAGCTTTGGACAGAGCAATCAGCCCCAGCATTTT
CASSFGQSNQPQHF
>.|TRBV27|TRBJ1-1|.|12
TGTGCCAGCAACCAGGGTAACACTGAAGCTTTCTTT
CASNQGNTEAFF
>.|TRBV5-6|TRBJ1-1|few|14
TGTGCCAGCAGCTTGAGGCAGGGGTCCCCTGAAGCTTTCTTT
CASSLRQGSPEAFF
>TRBD2|TRBV2|TRBJ2-4|.|16
TGTGCCAGCAGTGAAGAGGTAGCGGGGGCAAAAAACATTCAGTACTTC
CASSEEVAGAKNIQYF
>TRBD1|TRBV18|TRBJ1-4|.|16
TGTGCCAGCTCGCCACTTGGGACAGGGTCTCATGAAAAACTGTTTTTT
CASSPLGTGSHEKLFF
>.|TRBV29-1|TRBJ2-7|.|11
TGCAGCGTTGGGGGCCCACAGGGGCAGTACTTC
CSVGGPQGQYF
>.|TRBV6-5|TRBJ1-1|.|14
TGTGCCAGCACCCTGAGGGGGATACAGACTGAAGCTTTCTTT
CASTLRGIQTEAFF
>.|TRBV6-5|TRBJ1-5|few|14
TGTGCCAGCAGTTACGGGGGCGCAGGGCAGCCCCAGCATTTT
CASSYGGAGQPQHF
>TRBD2|TRBV9|TRBJ2-3|few|17
TGTGCCAGCAGCTCAGGATTACTAGCGGGAGTCGCAGATACGCAGTATTTT
CASSSGLLAGVADTQYF
>.|TRBV19|TRBJ1-1|.|12
TGTGCCAGTAGGACCCAGGGTACTGAAGCTTTCTTT
CASRTQGTEAFF
>.|TRBV4-2|TRBJ2-2|.|17
TGTGCCAGCAGCCATCCCGGGGGGACAATTAACACCGGGGAGCTGTTTTTT
CASSHPGGTINTGELFF